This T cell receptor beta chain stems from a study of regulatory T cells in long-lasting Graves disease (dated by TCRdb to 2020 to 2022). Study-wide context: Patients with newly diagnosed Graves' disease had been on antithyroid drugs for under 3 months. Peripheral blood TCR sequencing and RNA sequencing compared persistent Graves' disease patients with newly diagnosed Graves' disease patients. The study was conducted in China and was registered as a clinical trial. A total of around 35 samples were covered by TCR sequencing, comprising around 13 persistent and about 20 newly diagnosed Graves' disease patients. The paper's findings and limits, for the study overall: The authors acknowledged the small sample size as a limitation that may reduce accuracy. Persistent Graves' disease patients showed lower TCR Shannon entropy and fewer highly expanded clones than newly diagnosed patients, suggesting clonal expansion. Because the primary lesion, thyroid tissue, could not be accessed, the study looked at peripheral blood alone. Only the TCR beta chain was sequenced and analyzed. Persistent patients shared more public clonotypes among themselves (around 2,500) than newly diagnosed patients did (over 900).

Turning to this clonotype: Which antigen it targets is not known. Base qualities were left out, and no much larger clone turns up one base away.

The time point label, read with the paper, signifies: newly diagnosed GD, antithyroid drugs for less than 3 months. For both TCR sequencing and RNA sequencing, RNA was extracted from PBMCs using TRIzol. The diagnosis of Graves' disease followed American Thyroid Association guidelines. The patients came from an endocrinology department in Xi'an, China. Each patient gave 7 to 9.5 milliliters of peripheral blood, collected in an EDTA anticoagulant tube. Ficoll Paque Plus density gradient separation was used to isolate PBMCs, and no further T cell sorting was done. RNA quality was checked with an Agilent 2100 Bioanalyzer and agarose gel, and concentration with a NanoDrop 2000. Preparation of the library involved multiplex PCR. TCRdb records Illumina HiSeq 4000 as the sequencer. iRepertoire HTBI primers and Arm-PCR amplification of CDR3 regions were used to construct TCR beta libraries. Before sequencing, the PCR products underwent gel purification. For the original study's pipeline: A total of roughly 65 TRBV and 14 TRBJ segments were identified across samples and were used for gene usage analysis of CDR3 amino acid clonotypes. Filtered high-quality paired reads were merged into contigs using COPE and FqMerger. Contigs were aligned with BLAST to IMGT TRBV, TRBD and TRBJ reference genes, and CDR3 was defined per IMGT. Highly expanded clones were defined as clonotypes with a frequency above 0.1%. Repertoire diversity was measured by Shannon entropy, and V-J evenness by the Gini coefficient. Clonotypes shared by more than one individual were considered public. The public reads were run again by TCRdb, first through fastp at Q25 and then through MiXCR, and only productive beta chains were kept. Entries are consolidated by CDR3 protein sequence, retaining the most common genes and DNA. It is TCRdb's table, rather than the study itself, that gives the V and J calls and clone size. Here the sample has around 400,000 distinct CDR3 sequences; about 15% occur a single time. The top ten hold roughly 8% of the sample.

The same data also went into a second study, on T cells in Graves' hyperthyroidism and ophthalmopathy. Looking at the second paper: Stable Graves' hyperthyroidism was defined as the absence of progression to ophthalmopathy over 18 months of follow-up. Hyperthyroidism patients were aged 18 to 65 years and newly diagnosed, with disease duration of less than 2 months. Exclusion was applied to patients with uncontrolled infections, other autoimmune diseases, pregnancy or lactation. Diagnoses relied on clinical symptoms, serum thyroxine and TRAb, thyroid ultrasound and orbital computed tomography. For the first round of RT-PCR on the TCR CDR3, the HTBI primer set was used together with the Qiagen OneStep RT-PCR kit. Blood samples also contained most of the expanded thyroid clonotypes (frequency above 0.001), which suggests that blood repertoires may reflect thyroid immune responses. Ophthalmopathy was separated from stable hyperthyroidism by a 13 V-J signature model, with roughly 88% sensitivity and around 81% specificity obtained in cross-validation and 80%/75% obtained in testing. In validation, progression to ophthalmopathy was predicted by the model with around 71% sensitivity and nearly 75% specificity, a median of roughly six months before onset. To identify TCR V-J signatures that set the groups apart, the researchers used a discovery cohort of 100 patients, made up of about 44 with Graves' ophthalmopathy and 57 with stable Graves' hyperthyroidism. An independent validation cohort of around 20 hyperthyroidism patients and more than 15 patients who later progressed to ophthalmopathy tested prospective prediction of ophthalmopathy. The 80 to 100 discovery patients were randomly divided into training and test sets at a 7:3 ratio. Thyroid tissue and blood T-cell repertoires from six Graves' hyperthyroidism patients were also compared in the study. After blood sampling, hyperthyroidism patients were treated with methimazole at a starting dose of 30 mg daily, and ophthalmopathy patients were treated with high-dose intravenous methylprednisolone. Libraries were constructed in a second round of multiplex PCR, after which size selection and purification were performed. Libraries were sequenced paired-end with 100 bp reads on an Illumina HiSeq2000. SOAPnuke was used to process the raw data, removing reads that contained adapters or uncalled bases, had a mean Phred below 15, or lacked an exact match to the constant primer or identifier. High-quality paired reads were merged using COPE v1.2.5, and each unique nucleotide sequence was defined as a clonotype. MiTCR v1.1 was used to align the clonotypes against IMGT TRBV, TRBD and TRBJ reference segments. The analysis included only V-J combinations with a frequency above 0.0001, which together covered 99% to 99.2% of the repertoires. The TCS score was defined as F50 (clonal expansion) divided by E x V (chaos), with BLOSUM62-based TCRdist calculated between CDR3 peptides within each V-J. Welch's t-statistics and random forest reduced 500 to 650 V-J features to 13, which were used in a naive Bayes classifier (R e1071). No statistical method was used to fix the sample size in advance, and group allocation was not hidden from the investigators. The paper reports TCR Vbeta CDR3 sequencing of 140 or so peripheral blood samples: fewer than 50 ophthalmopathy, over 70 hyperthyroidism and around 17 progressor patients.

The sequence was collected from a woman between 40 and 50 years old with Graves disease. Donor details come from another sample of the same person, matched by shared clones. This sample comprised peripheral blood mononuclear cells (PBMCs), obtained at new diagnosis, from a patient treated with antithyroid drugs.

The DNA is as follows: TGTGCCAGCAGCCAACCGGGACTAGCGGGAGACGAGCAGTTCTTC. Translated, it gives CASSQPGLAGDEQFF. The rearrangement combines TRBV7-2 with TRBJ2-1, and TRBD2 aligns with 14 junction nucleotides. The CDR3 measures 15 amino acids from cysteine to phenylalanine. Only CDR3 DNA is held: 45 bases, read in frame from base 1. Unmatched junction bases come to 7, with V trimmed by 5 bases and J by 10 bases. CDR1 and CDR2 are read off the germline V gene as SGHTA and FQGNSA.